This paragraph covers one T cell receptor beta chain sequence. The entry originates in a study of tumor T cells in aggressive B-cell lymphoma. Profiled with immunoSEQ multiplex PCR; TCRdb holds only in-frame clones, not every one. The repertoire holds approximately 10,000 clones, more than 75% seen once, with 3.4% in the top ten. This CDR3 spans 13 amino acids. The germline CDR1 and CDR2 sequences are SQVTM and ANQGSEA. V lost 4 bases and J 1 base, leaving 5 bases between the germline ends. Sample: tumor tissue. This clonotype was obtained from an adult with diffuse large B cell lymphoma. This chain links TRBV29-1 with TRBJ2-6, with a weak D call TRBD1 (5 bases). CDR3 sequence (DNA): TGCAGCGTTGCAGGGTCTGGGGCCAACGTCCTGACTTTC. Encoded protein: CSVAGSGANVLTF.